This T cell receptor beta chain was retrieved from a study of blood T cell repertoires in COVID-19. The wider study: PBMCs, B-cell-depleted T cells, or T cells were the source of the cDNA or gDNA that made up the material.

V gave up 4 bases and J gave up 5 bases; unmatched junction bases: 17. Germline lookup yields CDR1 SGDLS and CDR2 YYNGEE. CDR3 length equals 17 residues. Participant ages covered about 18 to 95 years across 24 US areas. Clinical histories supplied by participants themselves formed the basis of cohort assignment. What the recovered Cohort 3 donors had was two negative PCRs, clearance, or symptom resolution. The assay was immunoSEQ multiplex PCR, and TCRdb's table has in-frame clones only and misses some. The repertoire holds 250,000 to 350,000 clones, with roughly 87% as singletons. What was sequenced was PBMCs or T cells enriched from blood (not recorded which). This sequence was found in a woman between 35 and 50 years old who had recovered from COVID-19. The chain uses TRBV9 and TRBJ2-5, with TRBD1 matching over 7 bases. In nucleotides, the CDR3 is TGTGCCAGCAGCTCCCCCATCACAGGGGTGGGGCGGGAGACCCAGTACTTC. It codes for CASSSPITGVGRETQYF.